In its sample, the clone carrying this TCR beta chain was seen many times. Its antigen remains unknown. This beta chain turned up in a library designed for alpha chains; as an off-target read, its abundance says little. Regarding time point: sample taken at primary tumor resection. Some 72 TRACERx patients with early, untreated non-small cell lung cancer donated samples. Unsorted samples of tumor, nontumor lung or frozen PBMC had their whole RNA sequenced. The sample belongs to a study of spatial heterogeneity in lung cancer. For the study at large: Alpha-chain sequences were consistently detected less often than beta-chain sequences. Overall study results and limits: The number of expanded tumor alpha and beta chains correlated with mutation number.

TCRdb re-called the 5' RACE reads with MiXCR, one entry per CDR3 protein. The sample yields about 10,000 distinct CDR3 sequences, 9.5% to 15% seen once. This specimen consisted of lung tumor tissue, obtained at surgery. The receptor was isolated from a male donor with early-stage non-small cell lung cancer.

CDR3 sequence: CASSLSGGSYGYTF. The CDR3 DNA reads TGTGCCAGCAGCCTCTCGGGGGGCTCCTATGGCTACACCTTC. This sequence joins TRBV13 and TRBJ1-2; tentative D call: TRBD1 (6 bases). V gave up 5 bases and J gave up 4 bases, with 14 bases separating them. The CDR3 totals 14 residues. CDR1 and CDR2 from the germline V gene are PRHDT and FYEKMQ (reference sequence).